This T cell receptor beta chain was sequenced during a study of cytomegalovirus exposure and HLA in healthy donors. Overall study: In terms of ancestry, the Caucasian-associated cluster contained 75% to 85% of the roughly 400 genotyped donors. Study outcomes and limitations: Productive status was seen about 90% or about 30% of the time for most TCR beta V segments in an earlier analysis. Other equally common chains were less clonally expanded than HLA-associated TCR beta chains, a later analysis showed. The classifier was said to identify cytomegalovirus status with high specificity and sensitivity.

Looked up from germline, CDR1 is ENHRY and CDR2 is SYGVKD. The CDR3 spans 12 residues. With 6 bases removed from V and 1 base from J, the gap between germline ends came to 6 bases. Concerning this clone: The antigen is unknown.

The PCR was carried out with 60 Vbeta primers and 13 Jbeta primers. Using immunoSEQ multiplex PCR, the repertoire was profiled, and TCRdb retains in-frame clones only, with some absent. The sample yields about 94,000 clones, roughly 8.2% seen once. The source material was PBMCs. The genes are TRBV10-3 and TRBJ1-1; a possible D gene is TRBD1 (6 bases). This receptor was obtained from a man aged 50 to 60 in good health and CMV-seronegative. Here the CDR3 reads CAISRGNTEAFF. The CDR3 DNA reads TGTGCCATCAGCAGGGGGAACACTGAAGCTTTCTTT.